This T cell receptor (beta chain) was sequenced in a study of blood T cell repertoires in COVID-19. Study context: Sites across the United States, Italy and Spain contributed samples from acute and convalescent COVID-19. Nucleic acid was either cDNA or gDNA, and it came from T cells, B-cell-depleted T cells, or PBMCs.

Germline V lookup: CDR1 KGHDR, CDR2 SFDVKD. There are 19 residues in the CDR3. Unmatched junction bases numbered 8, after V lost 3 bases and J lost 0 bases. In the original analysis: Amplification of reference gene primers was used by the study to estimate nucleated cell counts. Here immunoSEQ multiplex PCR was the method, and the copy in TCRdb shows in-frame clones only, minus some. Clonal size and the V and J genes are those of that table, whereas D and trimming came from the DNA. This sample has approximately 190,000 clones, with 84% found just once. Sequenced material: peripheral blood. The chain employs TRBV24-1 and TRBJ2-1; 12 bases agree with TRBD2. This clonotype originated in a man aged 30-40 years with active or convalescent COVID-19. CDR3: CATSDPGLAGLSSYNEQFF. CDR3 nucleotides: TGTGCCACCAGTGATCCGGGACTAGCGGGTCTAAGCTCCTACAATGAGCAGTTCTTC.